This T cell receptor (beta chain) was sequenced for a study of T cells in Graves' hyperthyroidism and ophthalmopathy. General study results and limits: Most thyroid clonotypes with frequency above 0.001 were detected in blood.

It was RNA transcripts that yielded the amplified TCR beta CDR3 regions. HTBI primers drove first-round RT-PCR of the TCR CDR3. One entry per CDR3 protein, called by TCRdb with MiXCR from the multiplex PCR reads. The data show 660,000 or so distinct CDR3 sequences, with about 45% seen just once and less than 9% held by the top ten. Concerning this clonotype: Its target is not known. An end of the junction differs from the germline gene, which may be a read error.

It was uncontrolled infection, other autoimmune disease, pregnancy or lactation that excluded patients. Source material: peripheral blood or thyroid tissue (not recorded which). The source of this sequence is an adult man with Graves' disease, either hyperthyroidism or ophthalmopathy (not recorded which).

The CDR3 DNA follows: TGTGCCAGCAGCTTCCCCCCTCGGGACGGTGTAGCTTTCTTT. It specifies CASSFPPRDGVAFF. J is TRBJ1-1 and V is TRBV10-2; weak D call: TRBD1 (5 bases). Per the germline V gene, CDR1 is WSHSY and CDR2 is SAAADI. The CDR3 covers 14 residues.